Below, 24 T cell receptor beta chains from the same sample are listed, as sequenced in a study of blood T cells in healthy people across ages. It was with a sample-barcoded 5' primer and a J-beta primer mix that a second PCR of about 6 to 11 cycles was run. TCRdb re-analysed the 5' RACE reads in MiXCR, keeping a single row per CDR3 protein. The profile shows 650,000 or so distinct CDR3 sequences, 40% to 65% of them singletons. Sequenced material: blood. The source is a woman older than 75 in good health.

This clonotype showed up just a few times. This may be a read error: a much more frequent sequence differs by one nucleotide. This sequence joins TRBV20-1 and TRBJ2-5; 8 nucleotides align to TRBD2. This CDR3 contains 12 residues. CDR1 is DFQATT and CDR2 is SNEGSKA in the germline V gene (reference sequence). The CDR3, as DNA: TGCAGCAAGCGGGGGAATTACAATGAGCAGTACTTC. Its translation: CSKRGNYNEQYF.

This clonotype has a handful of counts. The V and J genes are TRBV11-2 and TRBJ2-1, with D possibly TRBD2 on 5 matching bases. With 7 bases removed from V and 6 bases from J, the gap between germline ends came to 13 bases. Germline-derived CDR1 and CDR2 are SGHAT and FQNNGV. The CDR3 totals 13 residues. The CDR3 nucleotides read TGTGCCAGCATCCTTAATAGCGTCAATGAGCAGTTCTTC. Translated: CASILNSVNEQFF. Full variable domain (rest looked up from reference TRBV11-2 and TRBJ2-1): EAGVAQSPRYKIIEKRQSVAFWCNPISGHATLYWYQQILGQGPKLLIQFQNNGVVDDSQLPKDRFSAERLKGVDSTLKIQPAKLEDSAVYLCASILNSVNEQFFGPGTRLTVL.

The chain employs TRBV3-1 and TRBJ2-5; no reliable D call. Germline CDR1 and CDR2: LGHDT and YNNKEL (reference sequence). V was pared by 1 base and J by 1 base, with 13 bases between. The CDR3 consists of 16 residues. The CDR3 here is CASSQGTVRAQETQYF. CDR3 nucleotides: TGTGCCAGCAGCCAAGGGACCGTCCGGGCCCAAGAGACCCAGTACTTC.

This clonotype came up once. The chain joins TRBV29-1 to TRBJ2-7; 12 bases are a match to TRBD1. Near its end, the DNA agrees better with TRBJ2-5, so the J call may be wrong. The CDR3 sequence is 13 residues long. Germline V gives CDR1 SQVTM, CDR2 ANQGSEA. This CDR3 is CSAGTGGAETQYF. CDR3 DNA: TGCAGCGCCGGGACAGGGGGCGCCGAGACCCAGTACTTC.

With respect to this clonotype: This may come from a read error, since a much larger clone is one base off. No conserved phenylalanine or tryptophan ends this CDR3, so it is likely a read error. CDR3 in DNA: TGCGCCAGCAAGCAGGGACCCTCCTACAATGAGCAGTTCGTC. It specifies CASKQGPSYNEQFV. This sequence joins TRBV5-1 and TRBJ2-1; D is tentatively TRBD1 or TRBD2 (5 bases each). CDR1 is SGHRS and CDR2 is YFSETQ in the germline V gene. The V and J ends lost 6 bases and 0 bases respectively, with 10 bases between them. This CDR3 region has 14 residues.

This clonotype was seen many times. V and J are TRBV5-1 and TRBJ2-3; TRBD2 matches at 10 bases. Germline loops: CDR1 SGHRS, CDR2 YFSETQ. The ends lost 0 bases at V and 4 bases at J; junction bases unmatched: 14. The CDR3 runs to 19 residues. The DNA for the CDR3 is TGCGCCAGCAGCTTGGCCTCTAGCGGGGGCTTTAGACTAGCAGATACGCAGTATTTT. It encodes CASSLASSGGFRLADTQYF.

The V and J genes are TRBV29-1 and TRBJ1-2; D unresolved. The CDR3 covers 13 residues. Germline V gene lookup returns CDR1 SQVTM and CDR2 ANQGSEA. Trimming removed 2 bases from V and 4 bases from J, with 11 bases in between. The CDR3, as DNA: TGCAGCGTTGAAACAGAGTCTATCTATGGCTACACCTTC. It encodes CSVETESIYGYTF.

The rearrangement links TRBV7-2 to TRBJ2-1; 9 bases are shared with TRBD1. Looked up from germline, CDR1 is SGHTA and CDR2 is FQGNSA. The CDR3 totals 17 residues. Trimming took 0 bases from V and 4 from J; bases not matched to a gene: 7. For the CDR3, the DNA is TGTGCCAGCAGCTTAGCCCTCGGACAGGGGCCGTACAATGAGCAGTTCTTC. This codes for CASSLALGQGPYNEQFF.

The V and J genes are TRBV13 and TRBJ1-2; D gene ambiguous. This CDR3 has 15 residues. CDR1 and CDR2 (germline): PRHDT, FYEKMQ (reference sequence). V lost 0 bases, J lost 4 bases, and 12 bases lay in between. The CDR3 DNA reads TGTGCCAGCAGCTTAGGTTCCCAGATGAGCTATGGCTACACCTTC. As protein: CASSLGSQMSYGYTF.

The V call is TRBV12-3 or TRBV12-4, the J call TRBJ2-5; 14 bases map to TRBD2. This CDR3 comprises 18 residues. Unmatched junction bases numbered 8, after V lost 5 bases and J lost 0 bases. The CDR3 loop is CASSPTSGRARYQETQYF. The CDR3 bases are TGTGCCAGCAGTCCGACTAGCGGGAGGGCCAGGTACCAAGAGACCCAGTACTTC.

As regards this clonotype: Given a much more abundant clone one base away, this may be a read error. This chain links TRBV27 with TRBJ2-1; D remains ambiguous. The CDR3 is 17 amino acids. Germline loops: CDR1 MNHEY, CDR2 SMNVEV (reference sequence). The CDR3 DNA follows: TGTGCCAGCAGGCGAATCCCCCATGGCAACTCCCACAATGAGCAGTTCTTC. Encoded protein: CASRRIPHGNSHNEQFF.

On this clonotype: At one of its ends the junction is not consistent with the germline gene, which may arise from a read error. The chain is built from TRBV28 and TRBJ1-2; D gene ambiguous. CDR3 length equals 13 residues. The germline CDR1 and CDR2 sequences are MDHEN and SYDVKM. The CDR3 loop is CTSSRDQLYGYTF. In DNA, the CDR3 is TGTACCAGCAGCCGCGACCAACTTTATGGCTACACCTTC.

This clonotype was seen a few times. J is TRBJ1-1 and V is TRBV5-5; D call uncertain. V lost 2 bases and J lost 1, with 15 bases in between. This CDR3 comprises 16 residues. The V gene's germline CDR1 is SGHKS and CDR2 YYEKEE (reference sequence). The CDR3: CASSFQVENGNTEAFF. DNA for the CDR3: TGTGCCAGCAGCTTTCAGGTGGAGAATGGGAACACTGAAGCTTTCTTT.

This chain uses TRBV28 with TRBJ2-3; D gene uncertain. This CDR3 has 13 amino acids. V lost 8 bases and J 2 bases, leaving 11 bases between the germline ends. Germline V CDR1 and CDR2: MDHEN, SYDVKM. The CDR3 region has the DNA TGTGCCAGCGGGTCTCGCGACACAGATACGCAGTATTTT. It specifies CASGSRDTDTQYF.

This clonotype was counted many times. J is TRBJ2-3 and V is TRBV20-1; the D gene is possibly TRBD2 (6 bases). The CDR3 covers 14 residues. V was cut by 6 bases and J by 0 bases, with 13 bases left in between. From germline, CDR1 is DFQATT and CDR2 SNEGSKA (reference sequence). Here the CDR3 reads CSAPRAGSTDTQYF. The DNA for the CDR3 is TGCAGTGCCCCCCGGGCGGGAAGCACAGATACGCAGTATTTT.

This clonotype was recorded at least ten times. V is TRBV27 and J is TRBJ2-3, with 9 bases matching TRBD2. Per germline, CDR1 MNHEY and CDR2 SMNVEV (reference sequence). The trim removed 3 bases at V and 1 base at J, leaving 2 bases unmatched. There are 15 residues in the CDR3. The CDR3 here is CASSFQRGGTDTQYF. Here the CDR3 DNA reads TGTGCCAGCAGTTTCCAGCGGGGGGGCACAGATACGCAGTATTTT.

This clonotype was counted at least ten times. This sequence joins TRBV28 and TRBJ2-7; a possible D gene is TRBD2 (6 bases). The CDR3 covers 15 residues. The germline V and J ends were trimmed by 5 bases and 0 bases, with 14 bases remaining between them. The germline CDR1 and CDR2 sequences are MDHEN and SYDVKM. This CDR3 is CASSPSGRSSYEQYF. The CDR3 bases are TGTGCCAGCAGTCCCAGCGGGCGAAGCTCCTACGAGCAGTACTTC.

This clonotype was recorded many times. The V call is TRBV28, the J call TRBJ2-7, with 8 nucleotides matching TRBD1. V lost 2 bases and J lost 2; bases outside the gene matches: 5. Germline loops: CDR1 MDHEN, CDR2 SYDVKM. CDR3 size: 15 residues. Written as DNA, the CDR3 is TGTGCCAGCAGTTTAAGGCAGGGGGCTCCCTACGAGCAGTACTTC. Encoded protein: CASSLRQGAPYEQYF.

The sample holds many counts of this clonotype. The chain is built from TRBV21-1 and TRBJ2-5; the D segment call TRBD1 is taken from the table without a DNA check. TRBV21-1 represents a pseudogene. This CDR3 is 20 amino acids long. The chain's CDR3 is CASSKGPLHMTGEIQETQYF. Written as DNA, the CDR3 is TGTGCCAGCAGCAAAGGGCCCCTACACATGACAGGCGAGATCCAAGAGACCCAGTACTTC.

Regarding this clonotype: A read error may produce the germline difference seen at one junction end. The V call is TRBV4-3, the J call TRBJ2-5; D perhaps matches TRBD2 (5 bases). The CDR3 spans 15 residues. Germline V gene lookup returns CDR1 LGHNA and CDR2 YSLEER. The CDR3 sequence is CASSQDSGVREPQYF. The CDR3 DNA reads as TGCGCCAGCAGCCAAGATTCCGGGGTCCGAGAGCCCCAGTACTTC.

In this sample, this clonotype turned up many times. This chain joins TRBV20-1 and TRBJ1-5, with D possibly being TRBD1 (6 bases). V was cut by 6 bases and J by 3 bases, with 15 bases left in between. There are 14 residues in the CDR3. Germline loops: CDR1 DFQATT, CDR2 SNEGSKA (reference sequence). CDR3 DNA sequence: TGCAGTGCCACCCCTCCAGGGGACAATCAGCCCCAGCATTTT. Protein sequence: CSATPPGDNQPQHF.

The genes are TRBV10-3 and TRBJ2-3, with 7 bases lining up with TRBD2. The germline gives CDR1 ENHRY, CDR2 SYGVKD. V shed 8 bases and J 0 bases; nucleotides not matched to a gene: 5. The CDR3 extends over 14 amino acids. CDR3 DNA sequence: TGTGCCATCGGGAGGGTAACTAGCACAGATACGCAGTATTTT. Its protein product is CAIGRVTSTDTQYF.

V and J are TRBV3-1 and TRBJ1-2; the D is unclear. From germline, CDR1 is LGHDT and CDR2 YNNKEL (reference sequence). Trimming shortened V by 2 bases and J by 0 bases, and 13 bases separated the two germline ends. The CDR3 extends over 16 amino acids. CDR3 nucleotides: TGTGCCAGCAGCCAATTGGGTGGCCCCGCTAACTATGGCTACACCTTC. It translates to CASSQLGGPANYGYTF.

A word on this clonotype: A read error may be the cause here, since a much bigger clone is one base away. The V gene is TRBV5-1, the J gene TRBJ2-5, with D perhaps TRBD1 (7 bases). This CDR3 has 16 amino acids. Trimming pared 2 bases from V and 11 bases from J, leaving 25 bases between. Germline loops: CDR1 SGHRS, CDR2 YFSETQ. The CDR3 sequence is CASSFLTGRRYNEQYF. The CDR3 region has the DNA TGCGCCAGCAGCTTTTTGACAGGGAGGCGATACAATGAGCAGTACTTC.